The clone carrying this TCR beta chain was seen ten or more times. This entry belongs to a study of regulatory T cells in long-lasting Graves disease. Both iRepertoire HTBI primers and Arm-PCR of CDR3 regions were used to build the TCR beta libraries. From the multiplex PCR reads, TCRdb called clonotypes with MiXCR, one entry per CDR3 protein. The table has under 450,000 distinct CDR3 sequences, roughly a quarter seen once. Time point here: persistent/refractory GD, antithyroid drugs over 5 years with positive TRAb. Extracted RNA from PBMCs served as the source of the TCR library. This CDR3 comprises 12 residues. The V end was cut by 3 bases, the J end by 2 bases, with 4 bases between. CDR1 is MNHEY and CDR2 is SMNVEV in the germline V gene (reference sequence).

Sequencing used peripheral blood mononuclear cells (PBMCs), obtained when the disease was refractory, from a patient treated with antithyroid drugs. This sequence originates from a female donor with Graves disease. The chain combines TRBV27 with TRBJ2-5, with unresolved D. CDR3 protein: CASSFHQETQYF. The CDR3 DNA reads TGTGCCAGCAGTTTCCATCAAGAGACCCAGTACTTC.